One sample yielded the 10 T cell receptor beta chains listed below, sequenced in a study of Ad26.COV2.S vaccination and SARS-CoV-2 variants (dated by TCRdb to 2020 to 2023). What the treatment or condition label conveys for this sample: around 19 received Ad26.COV2.S at low or high dose, single or two shots; several received placebo; per-sample allocation not given. Repertoires of vaccine and placebo recipients were sequenced from samples collected on day 63 after the first injection. The library came from the immunoSEQ multiplex PCR assay. The clones in this table, taken by TCRdb from immuneACCESS, are in-frame only. Not every clone is retained; where verified, under half of the shortfall comes from an unresolved V gene, and the cause of the rest is unknown. For this sample there are some 340,000 clones; 85% appear just once. The ten top clones hold 2.1% of the sample. The input for sequencing was peripheral blood, taken in a trial of Ad26.COV2.S vaccine versus placebo. The receptors derive from a person aged 18 to 59 who received the Ad26.COV2.S COVID-19 vaccine or a placebo.

This clone was seen a single time. The same CDR3 arises from other DNA sequences in this sample as well. This chain joins TRBV5-1 and TRBJ1-1; a weak D match, TRBD1 (5 bases). Trimming stripped 4 bases from V and 2 bases from J, with 9 bases between. Germline V lookup: CDR1 SGHRS, CDR2 YFSETQ. The CDR3 extends over 13 amino acids. Here the CDR3 DNA reads TGCGCCAGCAGCCCGGGGACCAACACTGAAGCTTTCTTT. Its translation: CASSPGTNTEAFF.

The V gene is TRBV5-4, the J gene TRBJ1-2; the D is unclear. V was shortened by 4 bases and J by 5 bases, with 9 bases between the two germline ends. Germline lookup yields CDR1 SGHNT and CDR2 YYREEE (reference sequence). The CDR3 length is 12 residues. CDR3 DNA sequence: TGTGCCAGCAGCGGTCGGGGATATGGCTACACCTTC. It codes for CASSGRGYGYTF.

This clone was detected once. The gene calls are TRBV25-1 and TRBJ2-7; 11 bases are a match to TRBD1. V dropped 3 bases and J dropped 3; count of bases not matched to a gene: 4. The germline V gene has CDR1 MGHDK and CDR2 SYGVNS. The CDR3 loop spans 15 amino acids. The CDR3 protein is CASSEGQGDRYEQYF. Written as DNA, the CDR3 is TGTGCCAGCAGTGAGGGACAGGGGGATCGCTACGAGCAGTACTTC.

The V and J genes are TRBV6-6 and TRBJ1-5; a weak D match, TRBD1 (6 bases). The V end lost 6 bases, the J end lost 7 bases, and 16 bases lay between the germline ends. The CDR3 is made up of 14 amino acids. The germline gives CDR1 MNHNY, CDR2 SVGAGI (reference sequence). CDR3 in amino acids: CASRAGASGQPQHF. The CDR3 DNA reads as TGTGCCAGCAGAGCAGGGGCTTCCGGGCAGCCCCAGCATTTT.

The chain recombines TRBV12-3 or TRBV12-4 with TRBJ2-5, with D perhaps matching TRBD2 (5 bases). V dropped 6 bases and J dropped 3 bases, with 11 bases sitting between them. The length of the CDR3 is 13 residues. This CDR3 is CASRNAGEETQYF. Here the CDR3 DNA reads TGTGCCAGCAGGAATGCGGGTGAAGAGACCCAGTACTTC.

A single count supports this clone. A much larger clone differs from this one at a single base, so this may be a read error. The rearrangement joins TRBV11-1 to TRBJ2-7, with D hard to call. The V gene's germline CDR1 is SGHAT and CDR2 FQDESV (reference sequence). Trimming left V 1 base short and J 3 bases short, with 1 base between. The CDR3 has 11 amino acids. The CDR3 DNA reads TGTGCCAGCAGCTTAGTCTACGAGCAGTACTTC. As protein: CASSLVYEQYF.

The V and J genes are TRBV30 and TRBJ2-7, with D unclear. V was clipped by 2 bases and J by 1 base, with 12 bases between them. Per the germline V gene, CDR1 is GTSNPN and CDR2 is SVGIG (reference sequence). The CDR3 extends over 14 amino acids. Here the CDR3 DNA reads TGTGCCTGGAGTCCCGGGTTGGTATCCTACGAGCAGTACTTC. Encoded protein: CAWSPGLVSYEQYF.

The CDR3 sequence is CASSLERNEQFF. The CDR3 region has the DNA TGTGCCAGCAGCCTTGAGAGGAATGAGCAGTTCTTC. This chain links TRBV7-6 with TRBJ2-1; D uncertain. The germline V gene has CDR1 SGHVS and CDR2 FNYEAQ. This CDR3 spans 12 amino acids. Deletions cut 5 bases from V and 7 bases from J, with 9 bases between.

The chain recombines TRBV4-2 with TRBJ2-3; 11 bases map to TRBD2. The germline V gene has CDR1 LGHNA and CDR2 YNFKEQ. CDR3 length: 17 residues. Trimming at V came to 3 bases and at J to 4 bases, leaving 9 bases not matched to a gene. CDR3 loop: CASSQYIAGGSADTQYF. As DNA, the CDR3 is TGTGCCAGCAGCCAGTACATAGCGGGGGGGTCGGCAGATACGCAGTATTTT.

The V gene is TRBV6-5, the J gene TRBJ1-1; D remains unclear. The germline V gene has CDR1 MNHEY and CDR2 SVGAGI. This CDR3 spans 15 amino acids. The germline V and J ends were trimmed by 6 bases and 4 bases, with 18 bases remaining between them. The CDR3 DNA reads as TGTGCCAGCAGGCTACATCCTCGGAGCTTCACTGAAGCTTTCTTT. Encoded protein: CASRLHPRSFTEAFF.